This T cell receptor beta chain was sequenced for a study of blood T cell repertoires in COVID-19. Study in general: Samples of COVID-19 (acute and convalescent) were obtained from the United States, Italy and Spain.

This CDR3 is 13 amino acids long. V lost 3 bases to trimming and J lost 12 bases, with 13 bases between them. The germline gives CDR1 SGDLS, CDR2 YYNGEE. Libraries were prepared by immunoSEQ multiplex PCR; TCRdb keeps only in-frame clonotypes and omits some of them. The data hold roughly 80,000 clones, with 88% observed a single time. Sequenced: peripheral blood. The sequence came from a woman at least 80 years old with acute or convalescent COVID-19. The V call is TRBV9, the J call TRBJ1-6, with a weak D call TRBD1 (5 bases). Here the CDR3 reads CASSAAGKEPLHF. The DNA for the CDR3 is TGTGCCAGCAGCGCCGCAGGGAAAGAACCCCTCCACTTT.